This T cell receptor beta chain was obtained from a study of T cells in tuberculosis. Time point in this sample: new active TB diagnosis, blood taken before or within 7 days of starting treatment. Using immunoSEQ multiplex PCR, the repertoire was profiled, and TCRdb retains in-frame clones only, with some absent. This sample yields tens of thousands of clones, of which roughly 94% are seen a single time; more than 6% belongs to the top ten. V trimming: 4 bases; J trimming: 4 bases; junction bases outside the gene matches: 10. CDR1 is PRHDT and CDR2 is FYEKMQ in the germline V gene (reference sequence). The CDR3 contains 17 residues.

This chain connects TRBV13 to TRBJ2-7; 13 bases are a match to TRBD2. The origin of this receptor is an adult with tuberculosis. Some clones in this sample may be carry-over from other donors' samples. The material sequenced was PBMCs, taken at tuberculosis diagnosis. The CDR3 DNA sequence: TGTGCCAGCAGCTGGACTAGCGGGGGCCTCTACTCTTACGAGCAGTACTTC. Amino acid sequence: CASSWTSGGLYSYEQYF.